This entry lists 32 T cell receptor beta chains sequenced from one sample in a study of cytomegalovirus exposure and HLA in healthy donors. PCR employed 60 Vbeta and 13 Jbeta primers. Profiled with immunoSEQ multiplex PCR; TCRdb holds only in-frame clones, not every one. The repertoire table contains some 130,000 clones. Sample: PBMCs. Receptor source: a man between 18 and 29 years old in good health and CMV-seronegative.

The rearrangement joins TRBV7-8 to TRBJ1-4; possible D gene TRBD1, 6 bases. The CDR3 runs to 18 residues. V was cut by 1 base and J by 3 bases, with 18 bases left in between. CDR1 is SGHVS and CDR2 is FQNEAQ in the germline V gene. The CDR3 loop is CASSLGRRGTRANEKLFF. The CDR3 DNA reads as TGTGCCAGCAGCTTAGGGCGGAGGGGGACTAGGGCTAATGAAAAACTGTTTTTT.

The chain joins TRBV6-1 to TRBJ1-1; D call uncertain. The length of the CDR3 is 15 residues. Germline V lookup: CDR1 MNHNS, CDR2 SASEGT. The V end was cut by 6 bases, the J end by 11 bases, with 25 bases between. The CDR3 DNA reads TGTGCCAGCAGCTTGGCCGAAACCATACCAAGTCCTGCTTTCTTT. Protein sequence: CASSLAETIPSPAFF.

V and J are TRBV28 and TRBJ1-3; D is uncertain. Trimming left V 5 bases short and J 6 bases short, with 8 bases between. The CDR3 is 12 amino acids. The germline gives CDR1 MDHEN, CDR2 SYDVKM. The CDR3 region is CASSLEVNTIYF. The CDR3 bases are TGTGCCAGCAGTCTGGAGGTAAACACCATATATTTT.

The chain is built from TRBV2 and TRBJ2-5; 12 bases agree with TRBD2. Germline values: CDR1 SNHLY, CDR2 FYNNEI. The CDR3 consists of 17 residues. The V gene end was trimmed by 4 bases and the J gene end by 5 bases; junction bases not matched to a gene: 11. The CDR3 sequence is CASSANLAGGGAETQYF. CDR3 in DNA: TGTGCCAGCAGTGCAAACCTAGCGGGAGGGGGGGCGGAGACCCAGTACTTC.

The chain joins TRBV28 to TRBJ2-7, with 8 bases identical to TRBD2. The CDR3 is 13 residues long. V lost 5 bases to trimming and J lost 5 bases; unmatched junction nucleotides: 5. The germline CDR1 and CDR2 sequences are MDHEN and SYDVKM. The DNA for the CDR3 is TGTGCCAGCAGTCCGAGCGGGGGCGACGAGCAGTACTTC. Protein: CASSPSGGDEQYF.

The V gene is TRBV7-3, the J gene TRBJ2-7; D is unclear. Germline CDR1 SGHTA, CDR2 FQGTGA. The CDR3 length is 13 residues. Deletions cut 5 bases from V and 7 bases from J, with 15 bases between. In nucleotides, the CDR3 is TGTGCCAGCAGCCCTACCGGGTTGAGGGAGCAGTACTTC. It yields the protein CASSPTGLREQYF.

The chain joins TRBV29-1 to TRBJ1-6; 7 bases match TRBD1. CDR1 is SQVTM and CDR2 is ANQGSEA in the germline V gene. The V gene end was trimmed by 4 bases and the J gene end by 10 bases; junction bases not matched to a gene: 4. There are 12 residues in the CDR3. CDR3 amino acids: CSVGDRGSPLHF. The CDR3 coding sequence is TGCAGCGTTGGGGACAGAGGGTCACCCCTCCACTTT.

The chain couples TRBV7-2 to TRBJ2-1, with 7 positions matching TRBD2. V shed 4 bases and J 8 bases; nucleotides not matched to a gene: 11. The CDR3 totals 15 residues. The germline V gene encodes CDR1 SGHTA and CDR2 FQGNSA. The CDR3 sequence is CASSYGLVSLDEQFF. For the CDR3, the DNA is TGTGCCAGCAGCTACGGACTAGTCTCTCTCGATGAGCAGTTCTTC.

V is TRBV7-9 and J is TRBJ2-5; TRBD1 matches 7 bases. With the DNA end fitting TRBJ2-7 better, the J assignment may be wrong. The CDR3 length is 15 residues. Germline V gives CDR1 SEHNR, CDR2 FQNEAQ (reference sequence). The CDR3 region is CASSGLRDSSYEQYF. As DNA, the CDR3 is TGTGCCAGCAGCGGCCTCCGGGACAGCTCCTACGAGCAGTACTTC.

The rearrangement uses TRBV4-3 and TRBJ2-2, with 9 bases matching TRBD2. The CDR3 totals 16 residues. Germline-derived CDR1 and CDR2 are LGHNA and YSLEER. Unmatched junction bases numbered 5, after V lost 1 base and J lost 5 bases. The CDR3 DNA is TGCGCCAGCAGCCAAGGGGCGGCGGGAGGGACCGGGGAGCTGTTTTTT. This codes for CASSQGAAGGTGELFF.

This chain uses TRBV19 with TRBJ2-3; 8 bases map to TRBD1. Germline values: CDR1 LNHDA, CDR2 SQIVND (reference sequence). The CDR3 covers 12 residues. Trimming cost V 5 bases and J 9 bases; bases outside gene matches: 4. CDR3 nucleotides: TGTGCCAGTAGTCTCGGACAGGGCACGCAGTATTTT. Encoded protein: CASSLGQGTQYF.

The genes are TRBV29-1 and TRBJ1-2; D uncertain. The CDR3 totals 17 residues. Between the trimmed V and J ends, which lost 6 bases and 4 bases, there was a span of 27 bases. Germline lookup yields CDR1 SQVTM and CDR2 ANQGSEA. The CDR3 region is CSVGKPRSSHSSYGYTF. The CDR3 DNA is TGCAGCGTCGGTAAGCCACGTTCATCCCACTCCTCCTATGGCTACACCTTC.

The chain carries TRBV10-3 and TRBJ1-5, with D uncertain. V was cut by 10 bases and J by 2 bases, with 9 bases left in between. This CDR3 spans 12 amino acids. Germline loops: CDR1 ENHRY, CDR2 SYGVKD. The CDR3 protein is CASREGNQPQHF. For the CDR3, the DNA is TGTGCCAGTAGGGAGGGCAATCAGCCCCAGCATTTT.

The chain has TRBV9 and TRBJ2-3; D is unclear. Germline V gene lookup returns CDR1 SGDLS and CDR2 YYNGEE. V was shortened by 0 bases and J by 5 bases, with 4 bases between the two germline ends. The CDR3 runs to 12 residues. The CDR3 loop reads CASSVVGDTQYF. CDR3 in DNA: TGTGCCAGCAGCGTAGTCGGAGATACGCAGTATTTT.

The V call is TRBV6-6, the J call TRBJ2-2, with TRBD1 matching 8 bases. Germline values: CDR1 MNHNY, CDR2 SVGAGI (reference sequence). Trimming cost V 2 bases and J 4 bases; bases outside gene matches: 3. This CDR3 is built from 15 residues. Written as DNA, the CDR3 is TGTGCCAGCAGTTACGTTGACAGGGGCACCGGGGAGCTGTTTTTT. Translation: CASSYVDRGTGELFF.

CDR3 region: CASRQAGGSRYEQYF. CDR3 DNA: TGTGCCAGCCGACAGGCGGGGGGCTCTCGCTACGAGCAGTACTTC. This chain joins TRBV7-9 and TRBJ2-7; TRBD2 matches at 8 bases. The germline CDR1 and CDR2 sequences are SEHNR and FQNEAQ (reference sequence). The CDR3 runs 15 residues. V shed 8 bases and J 3 bases; nucleotides not matched to a gene: 12. The full variable domain, completed using reference TRBV7-9 and TRBJ2-7, is DTGVSQNPRHKITKRGQNVTFRCDPISEHNRLYWYRQTLGQGPEFLTYFQNEAQLEKSRLLSDRFSAERPKGSFSTLEIQRTEQGDSAMYLCASRQAGGSRYEQYFGPGTRLTVT.

The chain combines TRBV18 with TRBJ1-2; 9 bases align to TRBD1. CDR3 length: 14 amino acids. The junction had 3 bases not matched to a gene; V was cut back by 3 bases and J by 4 bases. Germline-derived CDR1 and CDR2 are KGHSH and LQKENI. Here the CDR3 reads CASSPGQGGYGYTF. The CDR3 nucleotides are TGTGCCAGCTCACCGGGACAGGGAGGCTATGGCTACACCTTC.

The rearrangement joins TRBV27 to TRBJ1-1; tentative D call: TRBD1 (5 bases). This CDR3 has 14 amino acids. CDR1 is MNHEY, CDR2 SMNVEV, per germline (reference sequence). Trimming stripped 5 bases from V and 0 bases from J, with 10 bases between. DNA of the CDR3: TGTGCCAGCAGTAAAGACAGAATGAACACTGAAGCTTTCTTT. It codes for CASSKDRMNTEAFF.

This chain connects TRBV18 to TRBJ1-4; 7 bases are a match to TRBD1. V gave up 5 bases and J gave up 7 bases; unmatched junction bases: 4. CDR1 and CDR2 (germline): KGHSH, LQKENI. The CDR3 covers 13 residues. In DNA, the CDR3 is TGTGCCAGCTCAGGAGGGGGCGGTGAAAAACTGTTTTTT. Protein sequence: CASSGGGGEKLFF.

The rearrangement links TRBV18 to TRBJ2-2; maybe TRBD1 (5 bases). Per germline, CDR1 KGHSH and CDR2 LQKENI. The CDR3 covers 16 residues. V gave up 2 bases and J gave up 6 bases, with 16 bases separating them. CDR3 loop: CASSPYPAGSAGELFF. The CDR3, as DNA: TGTGCCAGCTCACCATACCCCGCAGGGTCGGCCGGGGAGCTGTTTTTT.

CDR3 protein: CAINRDRGETQYF. DNA of the CDR3: TGTGCCATTAACCGGGACAGGGGAGAGACCCAGTACTTC. The J gene is TRBJ2-5, the V gene TRBV28, with 10 nucleotides matching TRBD1. The V and J ends lost 10 bases and 4 bases, in that order; junction bases with no gene match: 6. Germline lookup yields CDR1 MDHEN and CDR2 SYDVKM. The CDR3 spans 13 residues.

This chain uses TRBV14 with TRBJ1-6; D not resolved. The germline gives CDR1 SGHDN, CDR2 FVKESK. V shed 1 base and J shed 4 bases, with 5 bases lying between them. The CDR3 has 14 amino acids. CDR3 in amino acids: CASSQAGYNSPLHF. The CDR3 region has the DNA TGTGCCAGCAGCCAAGCAGGATATAATTCACCCCTCCACTTT.

The chain recombines TRBV10-3 with TRBJ1-2, with TRBD1 matching 8 bases. Germline loops: CDR1 ENHRY, CDR2 SYGVKD. The CDR3 has 14 amino acids. V lost 4 bases to trimming and J lost 8 bases; unmatched junction nucleotides: 9. The CDR3 DNA follows: TGTGCCATCAGTGCAGGCCAGGGGGCGGCAGGCTACACCTTC. It codes for CAISAGQGAAGYTF.

The V gene is TRBV29-1, the J gene TRBJ2-5; 7 positions agree with TRBD2. The CDR3 has 11 amino acids. CDR1 and CDR2 (germline): SQVTM, ANQGSEA. V gave up 5 bases and J gave up 5 bases; unmatched junction bases: 2. The CDR3 sequence: CSVTGGETQYF. CDR3 in DNA: TGCAGCGTTACGGGAGGTGAGACCCAGTACTTC. The full variable domain, its missing parts supplied by reference TRBV29-1 and TRBJ2-5, is SAVISQKPSRDICQRGTSLTIQCQVDSQVTMMFWYRQQPGQSLTLIATANQGSEATYESGFVIDKFPISRPNLTFSTLTVSNMSPEDSSIYLCSVTGGETQYFGPGTRLLVL.

The rearrangement links TRBV9 to TRBJ1-2; 8 bases are shared with TRBD1. Per germline, CDR1 SGDLS and CDR2 YYNGEE. Germline trimming cut 4 bases from V and 4 bases from J; bases unmatched to any gene: 9. CDR3 length: 15 amino acids. DNA for the CDR3: TGTGCCAGCAGCCCCCGGGACAGGACGTCCTATGGCTACACCTTC. It encodes CASSPRDRTSYGYTF.

The V gene is TRBV4-2, the J gene TRBJ2-7; 9 positions match TRBD2. The CDR3 length is 15 residues. The germline V gene has CDR1 LGHNA and CDR2 YNFKEQ. Germline trimming cut 3 bases from V and 4 bases from J; bases unmatched to any gene: 7. CDR3 protein: CASSQYASGIYEQYF. The DNA of the CDR3 is TGTGCCAGCAGCCAGTATGCTAGCGGGATTTACGAGCAGTACTTC.

The J gene is TRBJ1-4, the V gene TRBV15; D gene unclear. V was pared by 0 bases and J by 0 bases, with 11 bases between. The germline V gene encodes CDR1 LNHNV and CDR2 YYDKDF (reference sequence). This CDR3 is built from 17 residues. The CDR3 sequence: CATSRDGGVTTNEKLFF. CDR3 nucleotides: TGTGCCACCAGCAGAGATGGAGGAGTCACAACTAATGAAAAACTGTTTTTT.

The J gene is TRBJ1-1, the V gene TRBV19; weak D call: TRBD1 (6 bases). V lost 5 bases and J 7 bases, leaving 17 bases between the germline ends. The CDR3 is 14 residues long. The germline V gene encodes CDR1 LNHDA and CDR2 SQIVND (reference sequence). CDR3 nucleotide sequence: TGTGCCAGTAGTTGGACAGTCAAAAGCGGTGAAGCTTTCTTT. The encoded protein is CASSWTVKSGEAFF. The full variable domain, in which reference TRBV19 and TRBJ1-1 provide the parts outside the CDR3, is DGGITQSPKYLFRKEGQNVTLSCEQNLNHDAMYWYRQDPGQGLRLIYYSQIVNDFQKGDIAEGYSVSREKKESFPLTVTSAQKNPTAFYLCASSWTVKSGEAFFGQGTRLTVV.

V is TRBV13 and J is TRBJ2-5; 7 bases fit TRBD1. The J call is in doubt because the DNA end fits TRBJ2-7 better. The CDR3 loop spans 16 amino acids. Germline V gives CDR1 PRHDT, CDR2 FYEKMQ (reference sequence). The CDR3 sequence is CASSPKTGSRPYEQYF. As DNA, the CDR3 is TGTGCCAGCAGCCCAAAGACAGGGAGTAGACCCTACGAGCAGTACTTC.

The rearrangement links TRBV2 to TRBJ1-5; TRBD1 is a possible D gene (6 bases). The V gene lost 6 bases and the J gene lost 5 bases, with 14 bases spanning the gap. Germline V gene data show CDR1 as SNHLY and CDR2 as FYNNEI. The CDR3 consists of 14 residues. This CDR3 is CASSPTGGDQPQHF. CDR3 DNA: TGTGCCAGCAGCCCGACAGGTGGGGATCAGCCCCAGCATTTT.

This chain connects TRBV28 to TRBJ1-2, with TRBD1 matching over 9 bases. Germline values: CDR1 MDHEN, CDR2 SYDVKM. The V and J ends lost 2 bases and 4 bases, in that order; junction bases with no gene match: 2. This CDR3 comprises 14 residues. This CDR3 reads CASSLQDRGYGYTF. The CDR3 region has the DNA TGTGCCAGCAGTTTACAGGACAGGGGCTATGGCTACACCTTC.

The chain joins TRBV25-1 to TRBJ1-2, with TRBD1 matching 10 bases. V lost 1 base and J lost 7; bases outside the gene matches: 6. Germline assignment: CDR1 MGHDK and CDR2 SYGVNS. The CDR3 is 15 amino acids. CDR3 in DNA: TGTGCCAGCAGTGAATTTCGGGGGACAGGGGTTGGCTACACCTTC. Its protein product is CASSEFRGTGVGYTF.